These 22 T cell receptor beta chains were all obtained from the same sample, sequenced in a study of Graves' ophthalmopathy and Graves' hyperthyroidism. As the template, RNA transcripts were used to amplify TCR beta CDR3 regions. HTBI primers were used in a first-round RT-PCR, which preceded a second-round multiplex PCR. A single record per CDR3 protein comes from TCRdb applying MiXCR to the multiplex PCR reads. The table records fewer than 650,000 distinct CDR3 sequences, approximately 22% of them present only once. Material: peripheral blood. The receptors shown here come from a woman younger than 35 with stable Graves' hyperthyroidism. Some clones in this sample may be carry-over from other donors' samples.

This rearrangement joins TRBV7-2 to TRBJ2-6; TRBD1 aligns across 9 bases. J lost 1 base, V lost 5 bases, and 15 bases had no gene match. The CDR3 loop spans 20 amino acids. Germline V gene data show CDR1 as SGHTA and CDR2 as FQGNSA. The CDR3 nucleotides are TGTGCCAGCAGCGATTACGGTTCCGGGACAGGGAGGTCTGGGGCCAACGTCCTGACTTTC. Protein sequence: CASSDYGSGTGRSGANVLTF. The full variable domain, completed using reference TRBV7-2 and TRBJ2-6, is GAGVSQSPSNKVTEKGKDVELRCDPISGHTALYWYRQSLGQGLEFLIYFQGNSAPDKSGLPSDRFSAERTGGSVSTLTIQRTQQEDSAVYLCASSDYGSGTGRSGANVLTFGAGSRLTVL.

The chain combines TRBV12-3 or TRBV12-4 with TRBJ2-5; 7 bases line up with TRBD1. The J segment lost 2 bases and the V segment lost 6 bases, leaving 6 bases of the junction unmatched. This CDR3 spans 14 amino acids. CDR3 region: CASRRGPDQETQYF. In DNA, the CDR3 is TGTGCCAGCAGGAGGGGGCCGGATCAAGAGACCCAGTACTTC.

The table lists this clonotype with many counts. The J gene is TRBJ2-2, the V gene TRBV6-1, with D tentatively TRBD2 (5 bases). The CDR3 totals 14 residues. The V end lost 1 base, the J end lost 3 bases, and 6 bases lay between the germline ends. Germline V CDR1 and CDR2: MNHNS, SASEGT. The CDR3 sequence: CASSEGTDTGELFF. CDR3 bases: TGTGCCAGCAGTGAAGGGACTGACACCGGGGAGCTGTTTTTT.

The V and J genes are TRBV6-5 and TRBJ2-4; possibly TRBD2 for D (5 bases). CDR1 and CDR2 from the germline V gene are MNHEY and SVGAGI. V lost 0 bases to trimming and J lost 8 bases, with 14 bases between them. This CDR3 region has 15 residues. CDR3 DNA sequence: TGTGCCAGCAGTTACTCCTACGGGAACGGGGACATTCAGTACTTC. It codes for CASSYSYGNGDIQYF.

This clonotype was found many times. The CDR3 DNA reads TGTGCCAGCAGTGCCGGGGTGAACACTGAAGCTTTCTTT. Its protein product is CASSAGVNTEAFF. J is TRBJ1-1 and V is TRBV2; no firm D call. Germline V lookup: CDR1 SNHLY, CDR2 FYNNEI. V was clipped by 4 bases and J by 0 bases, with 6 bases between them. This CDR3 is built from 13 residues.

The chain links TRBV12-3 or TRBV12-4 to TRBJ2-7; D not resolved. The CDR3 is 15 residues long. Trimming cost V 1 base and J 2 bases, with 12 bases left between them. CDR3 residues: CASSLGGLPPYEQYF. CDR3 sequence (DNA): TGTGCCAGCAGTTTAGGGGGTCTCCCTCCCTACGAGCAGTACTTC.

CDR3 protein: CASSGQQGTGDEKLFF. Written as DNA, the CDR3 is TGTGCCAGCAGCGGGCAACAGGGGACGGGGGACGAAAAACTGTTTTTT. V and J are TRBV6-1 and TRBJ1-4, with 7 positions matching TRBD1. This CDR3 has 16 amino acids. After removal of 6 bases from V and 8 bases from J, the junction contained 15 bases not matched to a gene. Germline values: CDR1 MNHNS, CDR2 SASEGT.

The chain joins TRBV20-1 to TRBJ2-7; D may be TRBD1 (5 bases). The V end was cut by 0 bases, the J end by 0 bases, with 12 bases between. The CDR3 has 15 amino acids. The germline gives CDR1 DFQATT, CDR2 SNEGSKA (reference sequence). The CDR3 sequence: CSARDGKGISYEQYF. The CDR3 DNA is TGCAGTGCTAGAGATGGAAAGGGGATCTCCTACGAGCAGTACTTC.

This clonotype was counted many times. The J gene is TRBJ2-7, the V gene TRBV7-9, with D tentatively TRBD1 (6 bases). V lost 1 base to trimming and J lost 5 bases, with 18 bases between them. This CDR3 is built from 16 residues. Per the germline V gene, CDR1 is SEHNR and CDR2 is FQNEAQ (reference sequence). CDR3 DNA sequence: TGTGCCAGCAGCTTAGTGACCGGGACAAGATCCCACGAGCAGTACTTC. It encodes CASSLVTGTRSHEQYF.

This clonotype was detected a few times. This chain joins TRBV30 and TRBJ1-1, with D perhaps matching TRBD1 (5 bases). Trimming took 0 bases from V and 1 from J, leaving 6 bases between them. The CDR3 is 13 residues long. The V gene's germline CDR1 is GTSNPN and CDR2 SVGIG (reference sequence). The CDR3 protein is CAWSVRENTEAFF. CDR3 nucleotide sequence: TGTGCCTGGAGTGTCAGGGAGAACACTGAAGCTTTCTTT.

This chain links TRBV25-1 with TRBJ1-1; D is undetermined. This CDR3 is 14 amino acids long. The germline V gene has CDR1 MGHDK and CDR2 SYGVNS. V was cut by 2 bases and J by 4 bases, with 11 bases left in between. The CDR3 is CASSEGSSGTEAFF. In DNA, the CDR3 is TGTGCCAGCAGTGAAGGGTCCTCCGGCACTGAAGCTTTCTTT. The whole variable domain, filled in from reference TRBV25-1 and TRBJ1-1, reads EADIYQTPRYLVIGTGKKITLECSQTMGHDKMYWYQQDPGMELHLIHYSYGVNSTEKGDLSSESTVSRIRTEHFPLTLESARPSHTSQYLCASSEGSSGTEAFFGQGTRLTVV.

This clonotype has at least ten counts. Here the CDR3 reads CASSEAPRSSYEQYF. CDR3 sequence (DNA): TGTGCCAGCAGTGAAGCGCCCAGGTCCTCCTACGAGCAGTACTTC. The J gene is TRBJ2-7, the V gene TRBV2; D not certain. CDR3 length equals 15 residues. Deletions cut 0 bases from V and 0 bases from J, with 9 bases between. The germline CDR1 and CDR2 sequences are SNHLY and FYNNEI.

The V and J genes are TRBV4-1 and TRBJ2-7; D not certain. This CDR3 spans 14 amino acids. The V end was cut by 4 bases, the J end by 3 bases, with 13 bases between. Per the germline V gene, CDR1 is MGHRA and CDR2 is YSYEKL. In DNA, the CDR3 is TGCGCCAGCAGCCCCCAGGTCAGCCGCTACGAGCAGTACTTC. This gives the protein CASSPQVSRYEQYF.

This clonotype was seen ten or more times. The chain employs TRBV4-1 and TRBJ1-2; 9 bases line up with TRBD1. Trimming took 0 bases from V and 6 from J; bases not matched to a gene: 5. CDR3 length equals 15 residues. CDR1 is MGHRA, CDR2 YSYEKL, per germline. The CDR3 spells CASSQEGRDRDGYTF. The CDR3 DNA follows: TGCGCCAGCAGCCAAGAGGGGAGGGACAGGGATGGCTACACCTTC.

V usage is TRBV12-3 or TRBV12-4 and J usage is TRBJ1-2; D gene uncertain. This CDR3 has 13 residues. V shed 5 bases and J shed 3 bases, with 10 bases lying between them. In DNA form, the CDR3 reads TGTGCCAGCAGTCCACGGCCTGACTATGGCTACACCTTC. It translates to CASSPRPDYGYTF.

The rearrangement joins TRBV7-6 to TRBJ2-6; the D gene could be TRBD1 or TRBD2 (5 bases each). V dropped 8 bases and J dropped 0 bases, with 5 bases sitting between them. The CDR3 contains 13 residues. Per the germline V gene, CDR1 is SGHVS and CDR2 is FNYEAQ. The CDR3 coding sequence is TGTGCCAGCGGGGGCTCTGGGGCCAACGTCCTGACTTTC. It translates to CASGGSGANVLTF.

This clonotype showed up just a few times. The chain has TRBV19 and TRBJ1-6; unclear D gene. The CDR3 runs to 14 residues. Germline lookup yields CDR1 LNHDA and CDR2 SQIVND (reference sequence). Trimming cost V 6 bases and J 7 bases, with 13 bases left between them. For the CDR3, the DNA is TGTGCCAGTAGACAAGGGAATACGAATTCACCCCTCCACTTT. This encodes CASRQGNTNSPLHF.

This clonotype was recorded at least ten times. Germline is not matched at one junction end, which may reflect a read error. The chain has TRBV7-2 and TRBJ1-2; no reliable D call. There are 15 residues in the CDR3. CDR1 and CDR2 from the germline V gene are SGHTA and FQGNSA. CDR3 sequence (DNA): TGTGCCAGCAGCCTAGCTCGGACGACTAACTATGGCTACACCTTC. Its protein product is CASSLARTTNYGYTF.

V gene TRBV19 combines with J gene TRBJ2-5; D remains ambiguous. Germline V lookup: CDR1 LNHDA, CDR2 SQIVND (reference sequence). This CDR3 comprises 15 residues. The ends were cut back, 2 bases at V and 5 bases at J, with 15 bases in the middle. For the CDR3, the DNA is TGTGCCAGTAGTATAACCCCAGGTGTCCGGGAGACCCAGTACTTC. The encoded protein is CASSITPGVRETQYF.

At least ten counts were recorded for this clonotype. This sequence joins TRBV10-3 and TRBJ2-7; no clear D gene. Between the trimmed V and J ends, which lost 5 bases and 6 bases, there was a span of 11 bases. The CDR3 is made up of 12 amino acids. From germline, CDR1 is ENHRY and CDR2 SYGVKD. The CDR3 sequence is CAISRLTGEQYF. The DNA for the CDR3 is TGTGCCATCAGTAGACTGACGGGCGAGCAGTACTTC.

This chain connects TRBV30 to TRBJ2-2, with 9 positions matching TRBD1. Per germline, CDR1 GTSNPN and CDR2 SVGIG (reference sequence). The J segment lost 4 bases and the V segment lost 0 bases, leaving 15 bases of the junction unmatched. This CDR3 contains 19 residues. The CDR3 coding sequence is TGTGCCTGGAGTGTATGGACAGGGGACCTAATATTATTCACCGGGGAGCTGTTTTTT. Its translation: CAWSVWTGDLILFTGELFF.

This clonotype was counted between two and nine times. V usage is TRBV4-1 and J usage is TRBJ1-3; 8 positions agree with TRBD1. The length of the CDR3 is 13 residues. CDR1 and CDR2 (germline): MGHRA, YSYEKL. After removal of 2 bases from V and 9 bases from J, the junction contained 3 bases not matched to a gene. CDR3 region: CASSQWTGLTIYF. CDR3 nucleotides: TGCGCCAGCAGCCAATGGACAGGGCTCACCATATATTTT.